These T cell receptor beta chains were read from a single sample in a study of immune evolution from preneoplasia to lung adenocarcinoma. Profiled with immunoSEQ multiplex PCR; TCRdb holds only in-frame clones, not every one. The sample has a few thousand clones; approximately 85% are singletons. Sequencing used FFPE invasive lung adenocarcinoma tissue. The source is a person aged 40 to 65 with lung adenocarcinoma. Some clones in this sample may be carry-over from other donors' samples. CDR3s include the opening cysteine and the closing phenylalanine or tryptophan. D genes are given only for firm matches. Where a row states a size, it is once, few, many or the class of an expanded clone; other rows omit it.

clone size	CDR3 length	V gene	D gene	J gene	CDR3 protein	CDR3 DNA
NA	15	TRBV9	TRBD1	TRBJ1-2	CASSVGGITGTGHTF	TGTGCCAGCAGCGTAGGAGGGATAACCGGGACAGGGCACACCTTC
NA	15	TRBV10-3	TRBD1	TRBJ1-5	CAISGSGGVNQPQHF	TGTGCCATCAGTGGCTCAGGGGGGGTCAATCAGCCCCAGCATTTT
NA	14	TRBV6-5	NA	TRBJ1-5	CASSHSTGNQPQHF	TGTGCCAGCAGCCACTCAACGGGCAATCAGCCCCAGCATTTT
hyperexpanded	14	TRBV7-6	NA	TRBJ2-7	CASSLEEGSYEQYF	TGTGCCAGCAGCTTAGAGGAGGGCTCCTACGAGCAGTACTTC
once	15	TRBV13	NA	TRBJ1-5	CASSTTGLTNQPQHF	TGTGCCAGCAGCACGACAGGACTGACCAATCAGCCCCAGCATTTT
few	13	TRBV6-1	NA	TRBJ2-7	CASKKTAPYEQYF	TGTGCCAGTAAGAAGACAGCCCCCTACGAGCAGTACTTC
once	14	TRBV29-1	NA	TRBJ2-2	CSTTGLTNTGELFF	TGCAGCACGACCGGACTGACCAACACCGGGGAGCTGTTTTTT
NA	14	TRBV27	NA	TRBJ2-1	CASRLYGGSNEQFF	TGTGCCAGCAGACTGTACGGGGGAAGCAATGAGCAGTTCTTC
NA	13	TRBV11-2	TRBD2	TRBJ2-1	CASSLEVAGVPFF	TGTGCCAGCAGCTTAGAAGTAGCGGGGGTTCCCTTCTTC
NA	13	TRBV13	NA	TRBJ2-1	CASSPPAYNEQFF	TGTGCCAGCAGCCCCCCCGCGTACAATGAGCAGTTCTTC
NA	16	TRBV5-1	TRBD1	TRBJ1-6	CASSLRDRVQNSPLHF	TGCGCCAGCAGCTTAAGAGACAGGGTCCAGAATTCACCCCTCCACTTT
NA	15	TRBV13	TRBD1	TRBJ1-2	CASSQGQGLDYGYTF	TGTGCCAGCAGCCAGGGACAGGGATTAGACTATGGCTACACCTTC
once	15	TRBV2	NA	TRBJ1-1	CASSESTQSGTEAFF	TGTGCCAGCAGTGAATCGACACAATCGGGCACTGAAGCTTTCTTT
NA	16	TRBV9	TRBD1	TRBJ1-2	CASSVGRNRGNYGYTF	TGTGCCAGCAGCGTAGGGAGGAACAGGGGTAACTATGGCTACACCTTC
NA	14	TRBV9	NA	TRBJ1-1	CASSVLGEASEAFF	TGTGCCAGCAGCGTTCTCGGGGAAGCTTCTGAAGCTTTCTTT
few	13	TRBV13	NA	TRBJ2-1	CASSLFGIGEQFF	TGTGCCAGCAGCTTATTCGGGATAGGTGAGCAGTTCTTC
NA	16	TRBV14	TRBD2	TRBJ2-3	CASSRTSGRWTDTQYF	TGTGCCAGCAGCCGGACTAGCGGGAGGTGGACAGATACGCAGTATTTT
NA	13	TRBV10-2	NA	TRBJ2-6	CASRGSGANVLTF	TGCGCCAGCAGGGGGTCTGGGGCCAACGTCCTGACTTTC
NA	15	TRBV7-8	NA	TRBJ1-5	CASSLGASFNQPQHF	TGTGCCAGCAGCCTAGGGGCCAGTTTCAATCAGCCCCAGCATTTT
once	14	TRBV9	NA	TRBJ2-1	CASSPRGRYNEQFF	TGTGCCAGCAGCCCTCGGGGTCGTTACAATGAGCAGTTCTTC